What follows are 16 T cell receptor beta chains derived from one specimen sequenced in a study of OX40 agonist ivuxolimab in advanced cancers. The protocol was immunoSEQ multiplex PCR, while the TCRdb copy is restricted to in-frame clones and leaves out a portion. The data show some 70,000 clones, with approximately 90% seen just once and more than 1% held by the top ten. Sequenced material: CD4+ or CD8+ T cells sorted from blood, taken in a trial of the OX40 agonist ivuxolimab. Receptors originate from an adult with an advanced solid tumor such as melanoma, head and neck, liver or kidney cancer.

V and J are TRBV19 and TRBJ1-2; 10 bases agree with TRBD1. There are 15 residues in the CDR3. Germline loops: CDR1 LNHDA, CDR2 SQIVND (reference sequence). Trimming took 6 bases from V and 4 from J; bases not matched to a gene: 8. CDR3: CASRDGTGDIYGYTF. In DNA form, the CDR3 reads TGTGCCAGTAGGGATGGGACAGGGGATATCTATGGCTACACCTTC.

Remarks on this clone: Different DNA sequences within this sample yield the same CDR3. The CDR3 region has the DNA TGTGCCAGCAGTGAAGTGGGCGTAGGCAATCAGCCCCAGCATTTT. Its protein is CASSEVGVGNQPQHF. The V gene is TRBV6-1, the J gene TRBJ1-5; D uncertain. Germline CDR1 reads MNHNS; CDR2 reads SASEGT. V was pared by 1 base and J by 2 bases, with 9 bases between. The CDR3 runs 15 residues.

V and J are TRBV2 and TRBJ2-3, with D hard to call. Trimming took off 6 bases at V and 6 bases at J, with 10 bases between the two ends. The CDR3 spans 12 residues. The germline V gene has CDR1 SNHLY and CDR2 FYNNEI. The chain's CDR3 is CASRIIGDTQYF. In nucleotides, the CDR3 is TGTGCCAGCAGAATCATAGGGGATACGCAGTATTTT. The full variable domain, in which reference TRBV2 and TRBJ2-3 provide the parts outside the CDR3, is EPEVTQTPSHQVTQMGQEVILRCVPISNHLYFYWYRQILGQKVEFLVSFYNNEISEKSEIFDDQFSVERPDGSNFTLKIRSTKLEDSAMYFCASRIIGDTQYFGPGTRLTVL.

V gene TRBV5-1 combines with J gene TRBJ2-1, with no clear D. V was cut by 0 bases and J by 5 bases, with 9 bases left in between. This CDR3 is 14 amino acids long. From germline, CDR1 is SGHRS and CDR2 YFSETQ. Here the CDR3 reads CASSLAFGDNEQFF. DNA for the CDR3: TGCGCCAGCAGCTTGGCGTTCGGTGACAATGAGCAGTTCTTC.

The chain recombines TRBV5-1 with TRBJ2-3; 8 bases are shared with TRBD1. Losses at the gene ends were 0 bases for V and 1 base for J; bases not matched to a gene: 4. The V gene's germline CDR1 is SGHRS and CDR2 YFSETQ. This CDR3 region has 16 residues. CDR3 in amino acids: CASSLEDRVGTDTQYF. The CDR3 nucleotides are TGCGCCAGCAGCTTGGAGGACAGGGTGGGCACAGATACGCAGTATTTT.

This clone showed up just once. V is TRBV13 and J is TRBJ2-3, with TRBD2 matching over 16 bases. V lost 5 bases, J lost 3 bases, and 5 bases stayed unmatched. The CDR3 spans 17 residues. In germline, CDR1 is PRHDT, CDR2 FYEKMQ (reference sequence). CDR3 in DNA: TGTGCCAGCAGCCCGGGGACTAGCGGGAGGGGTACAGATACGCAGTATTTT. Residues: CASSPGTSGRGTDTQYF.

This chain connects TRBV6-6 to TRBJ2-5, with TRBD2 matching 11 bases. CDR3 size: 15 residues. Germline CDR1 and CDR2: MNHNY and SVGAGI (reference sequence). The trim removed 4 bases at V and 4 bases at J, leaving 5 bases unmatched. CDR3: CASSFSGLAAETQYF. CDR3 nucleotides: TGTGCCAGCAGTTTCTCGGGACTAGCGGCAGAGACCCAGTACTTC.

This chain uses TRBV7-9 with TRBJ2-5; D perhaps matches TRBD2 (7 bases). This CDR3 comprises 15 residues. The germline V gene encodes CDR1 SEHNR and CDR2 FQNEAQ (reference sequence). The germline V and J ends were trimmed by 5 bases and 5 bases, with 18 bases remaining between them. The CDR3 DNA reads TGTGCCAGCAGCGAGTTGGGGGGGACATCGGAGACCCAGTACTTC. Residues: CASSELGGTSETQYF.

The rearrangement uses TRBV5-1 and TRBJ2-7; D is unclear. The CDR3 is 13 amino acids. V lost 0 bases to trimming and J lost 2 bases, with 6 bases between them. CDR1 and CDR2 from the germline V gene are SGHRS and YFSETQ. CDR3 sequence reads: CASSLGAPYEQYF. CDR3 in DNA: TGCGCCAGCAGCTTGGGGGCGCCCTACGAGCAGTACTTC.

Regarding this clone: This CDR3 is also generated by other DNA sequences in the sample. V is TRBV30 and J is TRBJ1-5; TRBD1 is a possible D gene (5 bases). Trimming cost V 1 base and J 1 base, with 11 bases left between them. Germline CDR1 is GTSNPN and CDR2 is SVGIG (reference sequence). CDR3 size: 15 residues. In DNA, the CDR3 is TGTGCCTGGAGTGGAGGGGCGGGCAGCAATCAGCCCCAGCATTTT. Its protein product is CAWSGGAGSNQPQHF.

The rearrangement joins TRBV19 to TRBJ1-3, with D perhaps matching TRBD1 (6 bases). The CDR3 runs to 15 residues. Between the trimmed V and J ends, which lost 4 bases and 4 bases, there was a span of 14 bases. The germline V gene encodes CDR1 LNHDA and CDR2 SQIVND (reference sequence). CDR3 DNA sequence: TGTGCCAGTAGTAGGACAGCGGAGCTCGGAAACACCATATATTTT. Translated, it gives CASSRTAELGNTIYF.

In its sample, this clone was seen once. This chain connects TRBV27 to TRBJ1-1; no clear D. CDR3 size: 13 residues. Deletions cut 3 bases from V and 0 bases from J, with 5 bases between. In germline, CDR1 is MNHEY, CDR2 SMNVEV (reference sequence). The CDR3 DNA is TGTGCCAGCAGTTTCAATATGAACACTGAAGCTTTCTTT. It translates to CASSFNMNTEAFF.

V gene TRBV6-6 combines with J gene TRBJ2-7; D ambiguous. Germline CDR1 MNHNY, CDR2 SVGAGI (reference sequence). V was cut by 6 bases and J by 3 bases, with 15 bases left in between. This CDR3 spans 14 amino acids. CDR3 bases: TGTGCCAGCAGCCCATCCCCCAACAACTACGAGCAGTACTTC. This codes for CASSPSPNNYEQYF.

This rearrangement joins TRBV5-5 to TRBJ2-1, with 10 nucleotides matching TRBD2. Germline CDR1 reads SGHKS; CDR2 reads YYEKEE (reference sequence). The CDR3 consists of 15 residues. Germline trimming cut 4 bases from V and 5 bases from J; bases unmatched to any gene: 6. DNA of the CDR3: TGTGCCAGCAGCACCCTAGCGGGAGCTAACAATGAGCAGTTCTTC. Translated: CASSTLAGANNEQFF.

This clone occurred once. CDR3 region: CASMKRERPEQYF. The CDR3 bases are TGTGCCAGCATGAAAAGAGAAAGGCCCGAGCAGTACTTC. J is TRBJ2-7 and V is TRBV2, with D hard to call. V was shortened by 7 bases and J by 6 bases, with 16 bases between the two germline ends. CDR3 length: 13 residues. The germline gives CDR1 SNHLY, CDR2 FYNNEI. Full variable domain (rest looked up from reference TRBV2 and TRBJ2-7): EPEVTQTPSHQVTQMGQEVILRCVPISNHLYFYWYRQILGQKVEFLVSFYNNEISEKSEIFDDQFSVERPDGSNFTLKIRSTKLEDSAMYFCASMKRERPEQYFGPGTRLTVT.

The chain uses TRBV13 and TRBJ2-1; 8 bases align to TRBD2. Losses at the gene ends were 5 bases for V and 5 bases for J; bases not matched to a gene: 11. Germline values: CDR1 PRHDT, CDR2 FYEKMQ (reference sequence). The CDR3 sequence is 16 residues long. The CDR3 loop reads CASSPIAGRFDNEQFF. CDR3 sequence (DNA): TGTGCCAGCAGCCCAATAGCGGGAAGGTTTGACAATGAGCAGTTCTTC. The full variable domain, its missing parts supplied by reference TRBV13 and TRBJ2-1, is AAGVIQSPRHLIKEKRETATLKCYPIPRHDTVYWYQQGPGQDPQFLISFYEKMQSDKGSIPDRFSAQQFSDYHSELNMSSLELGDSALYFCASSPIAGRFDNEQFFGPGTRLTVL.